This TCR beta chain came from a study of blood T cell repertoires in COVID-19. Cohort 3 donors were reported recovered after two negative PCRs, clearance, or symptom resolution. Original data processing: Estimates of nucleated cell counts were drawn from the amplification of reference gene primers. Generated by immunoSEQ multiplex PCR, the TCRdb table keeps only in-frame clones and is missing some. V, J and clone size derive from that table, while D and trimming were established from the DNA sequence. The table includes hundreds of thousands of clones, around 85% detected once. Germline V gene sequence: CDR1 MDHEN, CDR2 SYDVKM. The CDR3 is 17 residues long. Trimming took off 9 bases at V and 7 bases at J, with 27 bases between the two ends.

The chain combines TRBV28 with TRBJ1-4; TRBD1 is a possible D gene (5 bases). This clonotype was sampled from a woman aged 50 to 65 who had recovered from COVID-19. Sample: PBMCs or T cells enriched from blood (not recorded which). In DNA form, the CDR3 reads TGTGCCAGTCAGAGACCCGGGACTCCCAAGGAGGGTGAAAAACTGTTTTTT. Translated, it gives CASQRPGTPKEGEKLFF.